The sequence of this TCR beta chain was determined in a study of T-cell reconstitution after alpha-beta-depleted transplantation in children. This sample's TCRbeta library carried unique molecular identifier barcodes. TCRdb ran MiXCR on the PCR reads and lists one entry per CDR3 protein. Here the sample spans about 240,000 distinct CDR3 sequences, more than 10% being singletons. This clonotype was observed at least ten times. Sequencing was performed on PBMCs from the stem cell graft donor, taken from the stem cell graft. This TCR came from a human donor who donated a stem cell graft to a child with acute lymphoblastic leukemia.

This chain's CDR3 is CASLPGQGRATGELFF. In nucleotides, the CDR3 is TGTGCCAGCCTCCCCGGACAGGGGCGAGCCACCGGGGAGCTGTTTTTT. The chain combines TRBV28 with TRBJ2-2; 9 bases fit TRBD1. The CDR3 runs 16 residues. The germline V gene has CDR1 MDHEN and CDR2 SYDVKM. Trimming removed 8 bases from V and 4 bases from J; junction bases left unmatched: 11.